The sequence of this T cell receptor beta chain was determined in a study of T-cell reconstitution after alpha-beta-depleted transplantation in children. Whole-study results and caveats: T-cell counts and diversity at one year post-transplant came mainly from newly produced T cells. Reportedly, only several hundred clones from non-depleted graft cells drove alpha-beta T-cell counts at about two months. Several patients had high TCRbeta diversity at day 60; it came from surviving recipient T cells and thymic progenitors.

The CDR3 has 17 residues. Trimming removed 3 bases from V and 5 bases from J, with 19 bases in between. The germline V gene encodes CDR1 MGHRA and CDR2 YSYEKL. This sample's TCRbeta library carried unique molecular identifier barcodes. TCRdb reprocessed the PCR reads via MiXCR and lists one record per CDR3 protein. The sample contains 780,000 or so distinct CDR3 sequences, approximately 15% of which appear only once. As to this clonotype: Its target is unknown.

The chain has TRBV4-1 and TRBJ2-2; maybe TRBD2 (6 bases). The clonotype comes from a male patient aged 10 to 17 who had a stem cell transplant for acute lymphoblastic leukemia, so the T cells may come from the graft donor. The sample consisted of PBMCs, mostly from graft donor cells, taken 360 days after TCRalphabeta/CD19-depleted stem cell transplant. The CDR3 loop is CASSQTLGGVGTGELFF. The CDR3 DNA is TGCGCCAGCAGCCAGACCCTCGGGGGAGTTGGTACCGGGGAGCTGTTTTTT.